The clone carrying this T cell receptor (beta chain) was observed a handful of times. The antigen is not known. Germline V CDR1 and CDR2: SGHDT, YYEEEE. The ends were cut back, 5 bases at V and 13 bases at J, with 22 bases in the middle. The CDR3 runs 14 residues. Presence of unique molecular identifiers characterized the TCR beta cDNA libraries. The authors obtained 540,000 or so cDNA molecules from approximately 1 to 10 million T cells. Each CDR3 protein is one row after TCRdb ran MiXCR on the PCR reads. The sample consists of 700,000 to 900,000 distinct CDR3 sequences, 46% of them appearing once. These data belong to a study of post-analysis software for immune sequencing data. Whole-study context: Multiple sclerosis in the patients followed relapsing-remitting, secondary progressive and progressive-relapsing courses. General study findings and limits: Patients carried roughly 5 TRBV segments more frequently than controls did, and TRBV5-6, TRBV5-1 and TRBV20-1 were among them. Same-batch samples co-clustered strongly by F measure. The normalized Chao1 diversity of multiple sclerosis patients was significantly lower than that of controls.

Sequenced material: blood. The TCR comes from a girl aged 10-17 years with multiple sclerosis. V and J are TRBV5-6 and TRBJ2-4; possibly TRBD2 for D (5 bases). The CDR3 is CASRSGGPRGEQYF. The CDR3 coding sequence is TGTGCCAGCAGGTCTGGTGGACCGCGTGGGGAGCAGTACTTC. The entire variable domain, with the rest obtained from reference TRBV5-6 and TRBJ2-4, is as follows: DAGVTQSPTHLIKTRGQQVTLRCSPKSGHDTVSWYQQALGQGPQFIFQYYEEEERQRGNFPDRFSGHQFPNYSSELNVNALLLGDSALYLCASRSGGPRGEQYFGAGTRLSVL.